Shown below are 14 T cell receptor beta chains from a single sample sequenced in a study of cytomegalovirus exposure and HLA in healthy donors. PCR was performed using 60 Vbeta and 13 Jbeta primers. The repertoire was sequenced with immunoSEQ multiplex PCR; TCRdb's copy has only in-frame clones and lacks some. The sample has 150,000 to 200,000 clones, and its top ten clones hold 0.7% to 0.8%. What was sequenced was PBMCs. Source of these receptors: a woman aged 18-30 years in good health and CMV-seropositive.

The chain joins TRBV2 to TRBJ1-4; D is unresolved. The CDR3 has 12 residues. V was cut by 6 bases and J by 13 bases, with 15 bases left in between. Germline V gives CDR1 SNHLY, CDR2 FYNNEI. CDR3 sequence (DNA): TGTGCCAGCAGATCTCTCGCGGTACGACTGTTTTTT. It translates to CASRSLAVRLFF.

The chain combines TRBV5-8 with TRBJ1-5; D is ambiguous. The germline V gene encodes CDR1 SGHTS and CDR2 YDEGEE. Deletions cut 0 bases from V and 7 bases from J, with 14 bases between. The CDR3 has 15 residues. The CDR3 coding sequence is TGTGCCAGCAGCTTGGGCGGGCTCAAAACGCAGCCCCAGCATTTT. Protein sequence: CASSLGGLKTQPQHF.

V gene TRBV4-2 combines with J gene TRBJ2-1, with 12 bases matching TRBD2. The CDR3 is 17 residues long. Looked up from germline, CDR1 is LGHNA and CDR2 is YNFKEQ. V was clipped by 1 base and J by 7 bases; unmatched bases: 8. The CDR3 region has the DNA TGTGCCAGCAGCCAAGCTCTAGCGGGAGGGCGGGCAAATGAGCAGTTCTTC. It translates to CASSQALAGGRANEQFF.

The CDR3 spells CASSPPFPDEQFF. The CDR3 DNA reads as TGTGCCAGCAGTCCTCCTTTCCCCGATGAGCAGTTCTTC. The chain links TRBV6-5 to TRBJ2-1; unclear D gene. V lost 5 bases and J lost 8, with 13 bases in between. The germline CDR1 and CDR2 sequences are MNHEY and SVGAGI. The CDR3 runs to 13 residues.

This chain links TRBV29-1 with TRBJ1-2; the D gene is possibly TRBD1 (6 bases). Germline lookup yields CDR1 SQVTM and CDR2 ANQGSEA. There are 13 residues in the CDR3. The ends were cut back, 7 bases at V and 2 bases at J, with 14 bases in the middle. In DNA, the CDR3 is TGCAGCGGGGGTGGGGGGGGCAACTATGGCTACACCTTC. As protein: CSGGGGGNYGYTF.

CDR3 bases: TGTGCCAGCAGCCCAGGAGTGTCGGGGTCACCCCTCCACTTT. Amino acid sequence: CASSPGVSGSPLHF. The chain carries TRBV7-2 and TRBJ1-6; D not resolved. V was clipped by 5 bases and J by 10 bases, with 15 bases between them. Germline loops: CDR1 SGHTA, CDR2 FQGNSA. The CDR3 has 14 residues. Using reference TRBV7-2 and TRBJ1-6 for the parts outside the CDR3, the full variable domain is GAGVSQSPSNKVTEKGKDVELRCDPISGHTALYWYRQSLGQGLEFLIYFQGNSAPDKSGLPSDRFSAERTGGSVSTLTIQRTQQEDSAVYLCASSPGVSGSPLHFGNGTRLTVT.

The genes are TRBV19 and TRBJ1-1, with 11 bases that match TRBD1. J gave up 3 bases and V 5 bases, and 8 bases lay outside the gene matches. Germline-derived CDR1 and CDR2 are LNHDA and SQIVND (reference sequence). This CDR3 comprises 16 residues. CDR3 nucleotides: TGTGCCAGTAGTCCGGGACAGGGGGATATAGACACTGAAGCTTTCTTT. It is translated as CASSPGQGDIDTEAFF.

The CDR3 DNA follows: TGTGCCAGCAGGAGGCCGAGCTCCTACAATGAGCAGTTCTTC. Protein product: CASRRPSSYNEQFF. The chain links TRBV6-7 to TRBJ2-1; the D is unclear. TRBV6-7 is an open reading frame, and its role is uncertain. The CDR3 runs to 14 residues. Trimming left V 6 bases short and J 0 bases short, with 9 bases between.

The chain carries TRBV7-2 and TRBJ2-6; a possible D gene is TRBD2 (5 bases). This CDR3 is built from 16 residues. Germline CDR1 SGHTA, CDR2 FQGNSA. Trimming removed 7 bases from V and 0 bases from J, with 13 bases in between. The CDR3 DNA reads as TGTGCCAGCATCCGGGGATGGGGCTCTGGGGCCAACGTCCTGACTTTC. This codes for CASIRGWGSGANVLTF.

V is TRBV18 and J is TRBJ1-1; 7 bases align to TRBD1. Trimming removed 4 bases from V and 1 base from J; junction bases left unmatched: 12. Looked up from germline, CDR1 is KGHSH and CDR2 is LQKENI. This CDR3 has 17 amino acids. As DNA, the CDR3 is TGTGCCAGCTCACGGCGGGACAGCCCGGGCGCGAACACTGAAGCTTTCTTT. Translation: CASSRRDSPGANTEAFF. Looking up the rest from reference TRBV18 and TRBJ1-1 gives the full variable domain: NAGVMQNPRHLVRRRGQEARLRCSPMKGHSHVYWYRQLPEEGLKFMVYLQKENIIDESGMPKERFSAEFPKEGPSILRIQQVVRGDSAAYFCASSRRDSPGANTEAFFGQGTRLTVV.

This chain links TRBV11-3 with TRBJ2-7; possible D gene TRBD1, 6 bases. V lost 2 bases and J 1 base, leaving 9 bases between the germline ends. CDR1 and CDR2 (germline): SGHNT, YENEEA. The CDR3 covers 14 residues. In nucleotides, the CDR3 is TGTGCCAGCAGCTTACAAGGGGGATCCTACGAGCAGTACTTC. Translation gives CASSLQGGSYEQYF.

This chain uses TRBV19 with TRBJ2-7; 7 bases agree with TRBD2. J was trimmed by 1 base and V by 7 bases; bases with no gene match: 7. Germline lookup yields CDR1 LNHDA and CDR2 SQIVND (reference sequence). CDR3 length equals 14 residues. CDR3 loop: CASNFAGGSYEQYF. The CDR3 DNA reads TGTGCCAGTAATTTCGCCGGGGGGTCCTACGAGCAGTACTTC.

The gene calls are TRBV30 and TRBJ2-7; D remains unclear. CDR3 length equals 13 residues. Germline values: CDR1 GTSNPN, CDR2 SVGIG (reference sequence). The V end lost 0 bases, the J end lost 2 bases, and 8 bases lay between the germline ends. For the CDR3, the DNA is TGTGCCTGGAGTGTAAGGCTAGCCTACGAGCAGTACTTC. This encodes CAWSVRLAYEQYF.

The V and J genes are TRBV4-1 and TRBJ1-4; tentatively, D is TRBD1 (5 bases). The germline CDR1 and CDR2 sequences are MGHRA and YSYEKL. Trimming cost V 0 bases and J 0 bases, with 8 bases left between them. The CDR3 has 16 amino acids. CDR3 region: CASSQEGRATNEKLFF. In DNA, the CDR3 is TGCGCCAGCAGCCAAGAAGGCAGGGCAACTAATGAAAAACTGTTTTTT.